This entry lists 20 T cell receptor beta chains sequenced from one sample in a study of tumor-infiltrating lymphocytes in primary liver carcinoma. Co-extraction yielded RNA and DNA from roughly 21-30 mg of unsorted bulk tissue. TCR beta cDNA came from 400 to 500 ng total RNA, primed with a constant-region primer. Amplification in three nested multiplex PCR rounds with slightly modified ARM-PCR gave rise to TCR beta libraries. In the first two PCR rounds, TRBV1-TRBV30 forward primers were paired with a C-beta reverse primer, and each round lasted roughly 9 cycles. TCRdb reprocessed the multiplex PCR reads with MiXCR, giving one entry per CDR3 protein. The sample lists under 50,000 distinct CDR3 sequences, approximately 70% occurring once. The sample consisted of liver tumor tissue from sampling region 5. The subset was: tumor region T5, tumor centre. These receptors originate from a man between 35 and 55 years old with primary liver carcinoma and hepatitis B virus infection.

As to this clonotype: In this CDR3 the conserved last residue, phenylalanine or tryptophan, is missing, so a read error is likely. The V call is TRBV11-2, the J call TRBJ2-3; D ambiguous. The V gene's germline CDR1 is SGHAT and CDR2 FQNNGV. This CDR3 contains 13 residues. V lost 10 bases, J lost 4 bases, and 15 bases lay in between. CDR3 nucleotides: TGTGCCACCCGCGAAGCTAGTGCAGATACGCAGTATTCT. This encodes CATREASADTQYS.

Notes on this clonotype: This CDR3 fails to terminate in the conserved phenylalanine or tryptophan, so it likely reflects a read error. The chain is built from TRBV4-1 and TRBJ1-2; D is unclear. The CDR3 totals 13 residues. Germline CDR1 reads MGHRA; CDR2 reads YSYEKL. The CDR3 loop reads CASSEIPNYGYTL. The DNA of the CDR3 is TGTGCCAGCAGCGAGATACCTAACTATGGCTACACCTTA.

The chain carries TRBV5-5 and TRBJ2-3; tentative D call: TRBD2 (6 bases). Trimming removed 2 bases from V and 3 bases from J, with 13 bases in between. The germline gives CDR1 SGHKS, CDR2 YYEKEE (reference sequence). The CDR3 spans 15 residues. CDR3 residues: CASSLGLTHTDTQYF. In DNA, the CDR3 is TGTGCCAGCAGCTTAGGACTAACGCATACAGATACGCAGTATTTT.

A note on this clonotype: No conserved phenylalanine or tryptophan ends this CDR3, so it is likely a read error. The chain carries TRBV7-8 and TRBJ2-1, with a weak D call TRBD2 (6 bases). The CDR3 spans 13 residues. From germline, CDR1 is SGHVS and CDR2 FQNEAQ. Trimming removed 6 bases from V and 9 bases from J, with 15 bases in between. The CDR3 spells CASSHRGGAEQFL. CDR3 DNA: TGTGCCAGCAGTCACCGAGGAGGGGCTGAGCAGTTCTTA.

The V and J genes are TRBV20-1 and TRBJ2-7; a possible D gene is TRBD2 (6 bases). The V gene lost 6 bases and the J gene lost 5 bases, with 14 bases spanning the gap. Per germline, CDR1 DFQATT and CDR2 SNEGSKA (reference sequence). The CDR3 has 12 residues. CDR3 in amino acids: CSAGLTGDEQYF. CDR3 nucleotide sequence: TGCAGTGCCGGACTAACGGGAGACGAGCAGTACTTC.

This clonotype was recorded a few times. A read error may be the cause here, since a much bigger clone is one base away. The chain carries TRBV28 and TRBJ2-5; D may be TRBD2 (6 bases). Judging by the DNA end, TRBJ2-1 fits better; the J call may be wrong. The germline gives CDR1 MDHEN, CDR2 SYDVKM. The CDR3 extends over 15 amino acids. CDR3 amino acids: CASSFLLGGEETQFF. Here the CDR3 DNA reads TGTGCCAGCAGTTTCCTGTTGGGAGGAGAAGAGACCCAGTTCTTC.

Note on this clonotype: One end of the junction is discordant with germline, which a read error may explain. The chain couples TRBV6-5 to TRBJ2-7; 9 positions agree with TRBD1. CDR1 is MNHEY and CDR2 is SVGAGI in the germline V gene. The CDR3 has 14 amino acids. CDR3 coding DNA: TGTGTCAGCAGTCCATTCCGGGACAGGGTGGAGCAGTATTTC. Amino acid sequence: CVSSPFRDRVEQYF.

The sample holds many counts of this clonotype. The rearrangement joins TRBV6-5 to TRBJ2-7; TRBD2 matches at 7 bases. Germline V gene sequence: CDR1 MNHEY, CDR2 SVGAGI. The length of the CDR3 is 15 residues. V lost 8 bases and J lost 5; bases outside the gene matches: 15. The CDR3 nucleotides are TGTGCCAGCCGCGGGCTCGGGGAGGGTCGGCACGAGCAGTACTTC. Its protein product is CASRGLGEGRHEQYF.

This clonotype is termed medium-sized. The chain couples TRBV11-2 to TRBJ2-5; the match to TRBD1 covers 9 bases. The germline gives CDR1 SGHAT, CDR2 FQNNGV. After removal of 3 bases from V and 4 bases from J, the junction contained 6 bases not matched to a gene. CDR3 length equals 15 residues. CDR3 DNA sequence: TGTGCCAGCAGCTTCCTCGGACAGGGGAGAGAGACCCAGTACTTC. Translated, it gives CASSFLGQGRETQYF.

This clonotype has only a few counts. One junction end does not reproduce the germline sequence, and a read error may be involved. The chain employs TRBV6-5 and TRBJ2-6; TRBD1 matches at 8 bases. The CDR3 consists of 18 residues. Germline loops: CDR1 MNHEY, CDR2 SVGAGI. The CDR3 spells CASNLWTGMKAGANVLTF. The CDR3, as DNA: TGTGCCAGTAATCTTTGGACAGGGATGAAAGCTGGGGCCAACGTCTTGACTTTC.

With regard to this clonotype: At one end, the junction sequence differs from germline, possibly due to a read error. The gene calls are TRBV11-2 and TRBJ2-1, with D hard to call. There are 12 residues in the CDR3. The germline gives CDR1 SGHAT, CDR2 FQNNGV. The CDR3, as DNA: TGTGCCAACAGCATAGTAGGGAATGAGCTGTTCTTC. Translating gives CANSIVGNELFF.

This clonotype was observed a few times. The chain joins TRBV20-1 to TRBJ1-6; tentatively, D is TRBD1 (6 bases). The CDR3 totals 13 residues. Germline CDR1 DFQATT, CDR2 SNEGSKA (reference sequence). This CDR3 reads CSRTIGGASPLHF. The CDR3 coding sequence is TGCAGCCGAACCATCGGGGGCGCTTCACCCCTCCACTTT.

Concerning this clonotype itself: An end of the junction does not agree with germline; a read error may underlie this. The CDR3: CVSILKGLAWTDTQYF. The CDR3 DNA follows: TGTGTCAGCATCTTAAAGGGACTAGCGTGGACAGATACGCAGTATTTT. The chain joins TRBV11-2 to TRBJ2-3; 10 bases match TRBD2. CDR3 length: 16 residues. Looked up from germline, CDR1 is SGHAT and CDR2 is FQNNGV.

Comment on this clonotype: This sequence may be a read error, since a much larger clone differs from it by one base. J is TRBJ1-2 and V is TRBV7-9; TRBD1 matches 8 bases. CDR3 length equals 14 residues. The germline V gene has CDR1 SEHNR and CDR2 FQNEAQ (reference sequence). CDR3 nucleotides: TGTGCCAACAGCACGCAGGGGGCTCTTTTCAGCTACACCTTC. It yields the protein CANSTQGALFSYTF.

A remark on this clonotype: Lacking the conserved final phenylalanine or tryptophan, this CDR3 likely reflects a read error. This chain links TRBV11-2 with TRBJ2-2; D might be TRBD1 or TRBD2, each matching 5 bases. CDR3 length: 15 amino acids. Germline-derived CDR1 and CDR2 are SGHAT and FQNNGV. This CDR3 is CASSLVGRGAGELFH. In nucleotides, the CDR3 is TGTGCCAGCAGTTTAGTCGGACGGGGCGCCGGGGAGCTGTTTCAT.

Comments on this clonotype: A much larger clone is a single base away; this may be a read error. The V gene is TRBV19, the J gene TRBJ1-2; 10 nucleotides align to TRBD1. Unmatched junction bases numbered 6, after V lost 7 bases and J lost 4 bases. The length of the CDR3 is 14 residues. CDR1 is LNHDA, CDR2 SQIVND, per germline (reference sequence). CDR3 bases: TGTGCCAGTACTATGACAGGGGGCATCTATGGCTACACCTTC. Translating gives CASTMTGGIYGYTF. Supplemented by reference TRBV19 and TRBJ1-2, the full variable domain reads DGGITQSPKYLFRKEGQNVTLSCEQNLNHDAMYWYRQDPGQGLRLIYYSQIVNDFQKGDIAEGYSVSREKKESFPLTVTSAQKNPTAFYLCASTMTGGIYGYTFGSGTRLTVV.

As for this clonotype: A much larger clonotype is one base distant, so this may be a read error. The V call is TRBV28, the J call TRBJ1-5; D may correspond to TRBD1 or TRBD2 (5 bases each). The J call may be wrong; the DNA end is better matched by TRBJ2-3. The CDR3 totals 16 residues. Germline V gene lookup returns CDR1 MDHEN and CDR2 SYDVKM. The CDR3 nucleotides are TGTGCCAGCAGTGCACCAGTTGGGGGTAGCAATCAGCCCCAGTATTTT. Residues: CASSAPVGGSNQPQYF.

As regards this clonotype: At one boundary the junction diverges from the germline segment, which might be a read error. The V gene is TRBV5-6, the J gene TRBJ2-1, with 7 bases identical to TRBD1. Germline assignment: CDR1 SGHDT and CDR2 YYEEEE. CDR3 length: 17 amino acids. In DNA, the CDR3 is TGCGCCAGCAGCTCACGGGACAGCCCCAGCTCCTACAGTGAACAGTTCTTC. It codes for CASSSRDSPSSYSEQFF.

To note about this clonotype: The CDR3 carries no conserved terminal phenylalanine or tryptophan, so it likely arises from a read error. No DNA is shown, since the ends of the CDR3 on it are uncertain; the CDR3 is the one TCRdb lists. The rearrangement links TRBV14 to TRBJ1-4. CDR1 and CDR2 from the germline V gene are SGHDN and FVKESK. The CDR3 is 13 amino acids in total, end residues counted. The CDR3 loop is CASSQGSTQKLFI.

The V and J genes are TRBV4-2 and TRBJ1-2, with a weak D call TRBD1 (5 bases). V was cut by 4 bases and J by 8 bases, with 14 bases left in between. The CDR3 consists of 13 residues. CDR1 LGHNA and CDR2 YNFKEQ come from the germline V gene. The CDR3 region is CASSRVQGSGYTF. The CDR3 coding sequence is TGTGCCAGCAGCCGTGTGCAGGGTAGCGGCTACACCTTC.